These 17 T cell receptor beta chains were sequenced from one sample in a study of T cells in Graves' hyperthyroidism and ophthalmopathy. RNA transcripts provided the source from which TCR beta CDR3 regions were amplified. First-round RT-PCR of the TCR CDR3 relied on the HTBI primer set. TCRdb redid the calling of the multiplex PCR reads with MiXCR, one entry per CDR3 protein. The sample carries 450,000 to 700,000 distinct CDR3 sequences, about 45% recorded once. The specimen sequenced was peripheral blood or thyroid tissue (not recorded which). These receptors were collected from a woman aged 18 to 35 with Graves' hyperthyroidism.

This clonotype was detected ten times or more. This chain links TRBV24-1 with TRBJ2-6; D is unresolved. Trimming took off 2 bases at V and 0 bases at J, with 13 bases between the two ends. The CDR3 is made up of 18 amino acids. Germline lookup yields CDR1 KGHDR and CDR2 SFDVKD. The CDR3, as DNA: TGTGCCACCAGTGATTCGGACCCTTATTCCTCTGGGGCCAACGTCCTGACTTTC. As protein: CATSDSDPYSSGANVLTF.

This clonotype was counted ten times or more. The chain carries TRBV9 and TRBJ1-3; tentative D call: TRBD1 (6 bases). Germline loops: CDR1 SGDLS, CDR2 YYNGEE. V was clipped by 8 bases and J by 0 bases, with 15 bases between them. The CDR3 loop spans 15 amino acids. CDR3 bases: TGTGCCAGTGCCCGGGGGGGCATCTCTGGAAACACCATATATTTT. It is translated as CASARGGISGNTIYF.

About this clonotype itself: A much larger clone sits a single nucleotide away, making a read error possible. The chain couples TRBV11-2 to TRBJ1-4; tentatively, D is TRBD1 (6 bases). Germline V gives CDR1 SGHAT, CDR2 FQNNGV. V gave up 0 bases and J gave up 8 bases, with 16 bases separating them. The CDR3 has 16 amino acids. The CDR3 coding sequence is TGTGCCAGCAGCTTAGAGAGGGGGGGGCGCGGCGAAAAACTGTTTTTT. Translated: CASSLERGGRGEKLFF.

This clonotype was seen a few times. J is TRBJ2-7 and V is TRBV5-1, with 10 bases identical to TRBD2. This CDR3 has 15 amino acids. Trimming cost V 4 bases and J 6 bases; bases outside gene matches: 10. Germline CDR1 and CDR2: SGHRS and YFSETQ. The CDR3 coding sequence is TGCGCCAGCAGCCTCGCCGGGACTAGCGTTACCGAGCAGTACTTC. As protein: CASSLAGTSVTEQYF.

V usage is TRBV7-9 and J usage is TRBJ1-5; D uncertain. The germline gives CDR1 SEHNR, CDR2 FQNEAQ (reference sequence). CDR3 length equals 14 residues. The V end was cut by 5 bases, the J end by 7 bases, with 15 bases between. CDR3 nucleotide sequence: TGTGCCAGCAGCCAAGCGGCGGGAGGGCAGCCCCAGCATTTT. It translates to CASSQAAGGQPQHF.

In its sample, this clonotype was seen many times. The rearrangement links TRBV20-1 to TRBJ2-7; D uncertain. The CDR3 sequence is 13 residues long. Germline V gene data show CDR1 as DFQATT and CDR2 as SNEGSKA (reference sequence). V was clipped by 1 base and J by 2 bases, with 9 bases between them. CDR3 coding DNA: TGCAGTGCTAGAGCCGAGCAGGCCTACGAGCAGTACTTC. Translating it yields CSARAEQAYEQYF.

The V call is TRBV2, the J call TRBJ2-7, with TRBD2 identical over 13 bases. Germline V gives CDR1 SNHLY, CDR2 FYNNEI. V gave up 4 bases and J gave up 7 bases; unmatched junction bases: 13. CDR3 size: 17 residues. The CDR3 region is CASSGSTSGGVHGEQYF. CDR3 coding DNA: TGTGCCAGCAGTGGATCTACTAGCGGGGGGGTGCACGGGGAGCAGTACTTC.

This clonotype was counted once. The CDR3 DNA reads as TGTGCCAGCAGCTTAGTTAGGGGTCCCTCAAACATTCAGTACTTC. It yields the protein CASSLVRGPSNIQYF. The V and J genes are TRBV7-2 and TRBJ2-4; TRBD1 might be the D (5 bases). CDR1 is SGHTA, CDR2 FQGNSA, per germline. V was clipped by 1 base and J by 6 bases, with 13 bases between them. This CDR3 has 15 amino acids.

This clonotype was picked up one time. The DNA for the CDR3 is TGTGCCAGCAGCGGGGGCGAGCGGGACATGGGCACTGAAGCTTTCTTT. The encoded protein is CASSGGERDMGTEAFF. This rearrangement joins TRBV7-9 to TRBJ1-1, with a weak D call TRBD1 (6 bases). Trimming took 5 bases from V and 4 from J, leaving 20 bases between them. CDR1 and CDR2 from the germline V gene are SEHNR and FQNEAQ (reference sequence). The CDR3 runs 16 residues.

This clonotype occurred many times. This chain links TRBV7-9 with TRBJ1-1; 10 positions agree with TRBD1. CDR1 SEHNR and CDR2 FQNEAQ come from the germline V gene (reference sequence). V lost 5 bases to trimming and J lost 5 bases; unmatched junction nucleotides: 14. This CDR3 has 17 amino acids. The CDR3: CASSPPTTGGFRTEAFF. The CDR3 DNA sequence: TGTGCCAGCAGCCCACCGACGACAGGGGGCTTCAGGACTGAAGCTTTCTTT.

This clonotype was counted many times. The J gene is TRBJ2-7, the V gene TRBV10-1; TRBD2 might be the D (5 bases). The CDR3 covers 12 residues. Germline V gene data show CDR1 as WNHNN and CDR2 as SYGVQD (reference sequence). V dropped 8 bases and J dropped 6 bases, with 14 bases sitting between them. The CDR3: CASEWTYREQYF. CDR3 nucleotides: TGCGCCAGCGAATGGACTTACCGCGAGCAGTACTTC.

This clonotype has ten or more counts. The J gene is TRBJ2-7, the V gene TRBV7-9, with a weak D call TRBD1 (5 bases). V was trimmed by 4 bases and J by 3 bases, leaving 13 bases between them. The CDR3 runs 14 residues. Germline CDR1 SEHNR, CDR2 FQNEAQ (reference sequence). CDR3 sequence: CASSSGQGRYEQYF. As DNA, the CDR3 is TGTGCCAGCAGCTCAGGGCAGGGTCGCTACGAGCAGTACTTC.

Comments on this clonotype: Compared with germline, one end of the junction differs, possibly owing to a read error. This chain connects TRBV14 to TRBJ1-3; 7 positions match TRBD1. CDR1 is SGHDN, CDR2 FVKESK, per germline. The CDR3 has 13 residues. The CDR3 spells CASWDSSGNTVYF. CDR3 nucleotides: TGTGCCTCCTGGGACAGCTCTGGAAACACCGTATATTTT.

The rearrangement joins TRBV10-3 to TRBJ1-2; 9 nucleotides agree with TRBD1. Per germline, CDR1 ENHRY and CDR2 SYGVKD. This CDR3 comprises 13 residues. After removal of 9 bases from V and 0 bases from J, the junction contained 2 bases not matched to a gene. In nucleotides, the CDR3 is TGTGCCATAACAGGGGGCTCTAACTATGGCTACACCTTC. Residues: CAITGGSNYGYTF.

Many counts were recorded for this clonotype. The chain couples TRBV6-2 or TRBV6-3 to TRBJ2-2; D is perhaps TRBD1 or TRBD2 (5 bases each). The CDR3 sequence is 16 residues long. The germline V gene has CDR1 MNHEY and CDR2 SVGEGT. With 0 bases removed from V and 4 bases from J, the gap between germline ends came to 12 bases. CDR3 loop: CASSYSHPGSTGELFF. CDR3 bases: TGTGCCAGCAGTTACTCGCACCCAGGGAGCACCGGGGAGCTGTTTTTT.

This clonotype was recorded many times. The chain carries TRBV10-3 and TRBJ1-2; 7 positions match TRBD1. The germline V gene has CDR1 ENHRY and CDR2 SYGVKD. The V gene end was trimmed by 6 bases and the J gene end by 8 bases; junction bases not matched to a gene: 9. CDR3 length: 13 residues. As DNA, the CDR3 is TGTGCCATCAGCCCAACAGGGGTGAGCGGCTACACCTTC. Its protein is CAISPTGVSGYTF.

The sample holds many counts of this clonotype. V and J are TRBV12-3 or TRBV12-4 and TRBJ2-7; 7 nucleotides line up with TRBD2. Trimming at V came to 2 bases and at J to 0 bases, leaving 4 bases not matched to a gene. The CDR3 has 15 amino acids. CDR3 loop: CASSLIAGDSYEQYF. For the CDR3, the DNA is TGTGCCAGCAGTTTAATAGCGGGTGACTCCTACGAGCAGTACTTC.